The sample holds one count of the clone carrying this T cell receptor (beta chain). Clones were read by immunoSEQ multiplex PCR, and TCRdb kept only the in-frame ones, dropping some. The profile covers under 350,000 clones, with under 90% appearing a single time and about 4% taken by the ten largest. The data derive from a study of blood T cell repertoires in COVID-19. Participants came from fewer than 25 US areas, aged roughly 18 to 95 years. The germline V gene has CDR1 MDHEN and CDR2 SYDVKM. The CDR3 length is 15 residues. The V end was cut by 2 bases, the J end by 4 bases, with 11 bases between. This clonotype was sampled from a man younger than 45 who had recovered from COVID-19. This chain links TRBV28 with TRBJ2-2; weak D call: TRBD2 (5 bases). The sequenced sample was PBMCs or T cells enriched from blood (not recorded which). The CDR3 bases are TGTGCCAGCAGTTTAGTCGGGATACGCACCGGGGAGCTGTTTTTT. As protein: CASSLVGIRTGELFF.